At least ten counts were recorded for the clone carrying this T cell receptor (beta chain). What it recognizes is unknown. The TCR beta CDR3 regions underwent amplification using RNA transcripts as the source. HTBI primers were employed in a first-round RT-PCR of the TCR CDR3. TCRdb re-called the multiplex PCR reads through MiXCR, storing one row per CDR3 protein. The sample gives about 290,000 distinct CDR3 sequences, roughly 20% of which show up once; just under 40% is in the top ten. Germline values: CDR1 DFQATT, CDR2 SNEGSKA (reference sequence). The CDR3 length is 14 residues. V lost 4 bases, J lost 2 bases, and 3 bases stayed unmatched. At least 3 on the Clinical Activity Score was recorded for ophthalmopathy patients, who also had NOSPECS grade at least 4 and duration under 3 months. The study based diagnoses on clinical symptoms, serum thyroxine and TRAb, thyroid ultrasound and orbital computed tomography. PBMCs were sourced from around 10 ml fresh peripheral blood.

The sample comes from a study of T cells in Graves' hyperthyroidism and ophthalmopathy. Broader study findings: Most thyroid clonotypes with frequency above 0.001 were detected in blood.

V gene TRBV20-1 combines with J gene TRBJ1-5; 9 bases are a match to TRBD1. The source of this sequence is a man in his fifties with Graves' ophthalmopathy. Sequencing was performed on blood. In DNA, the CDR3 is TGCAGTGCTAAGGGACAGGGAGGCAATCAGCCCCAGCATTTT. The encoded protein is CSAKGQGGNQPQHF.